The rows below give T cell receptor beta chains drawn from one sample of a study of blood T cell repertoires in COVID-19. Profiling relied on immunoSEQ multiplex PCR, and the TCRdb table lists in-frame clones only, not all of them. The repertoire holds approximately 120,000 clones, with 90% as singletons. What was sequenced was peripheral blood. The source is a human donor in a cohort sampled during active COVID-19. The CDR3 runs from the conserved cysteine through the conserved F or W. The order of the fields is V gene, D gene, clone size, J gene, CDR3 protein, CDR3 DNA. D genes are given only for firm matches. Where a row states a size, it is once, few, many or the class of an expanded clone; other rows omit it.

V: TRBV5-1
D: TRBD1
size: -
J: TRBJ2-6
CDR3: CASSPRDREGGANVLTF
DNA: TGCGCCAGCAGCCCCCGGGACAGGGAAGGTGGGGCCAACGTCCTGACTTTC

V: TRBV19
D: -
size: once
J: TRBJ1-1
CDR3: CASRDDRLNTEAFF
DNA: TGTGCCAGTAGAGACGACAGACTGAACACTGAAGCTTTCTTT

V: TRBV3-1/TRBV3-2
D: TRBD2
size: -
J: TRBJ2-7
CDR3: CASSSFGLAGGLRSYEQYF
DNA: TGTGCCAGCAGCTCCTTCGGACTAGCGGGGGGGCTGAGATCCTACGAGCAGTACTTC

V: TRBV3-1/TRBV3-2
D: -
size: -
J: TRBJ1-5
CDR3: CASSQNRQPQHF
DNA: TGTGCCAGCAGCCAAAATCGGCAGCCCCAGCATTTT

V: TRBV5-1
D: -
size: -
J: TRBJ1-1
CDR3: CASSNSRNTEAFF
DNA: TGCGCCAGCAGCAACTCACGGAACACTGAAGCTTTCTTT

V: TRBV4-3
D: -
size: -
J: TRBJ2-3
CDR3: CASSQDRGQAQYF
DNA: TGCGCCAGCAGCCAAGACCGGGGTCAGGCGCAGTATTTT

V: TRBV6-5
D: -
size: -
J: TRBJ1-5
CDR3: CASGVAGVAAQPQHF
DNA: TGTGCCAGCGGAGTGGCCGGGGTTGCGGCTCAGCCCCAGCATTTT

V: TRBV14
D: -
size: -
J: TRBJ2-7
CDR3: CASSQGTYLGNEQYF
DNA: TGTGCCAGCAGCCAAGGGACATACCTTGGCAACGAGCAGTACTTC

V: TRBV19
D: -
size: once
J: TRBJ1-3
CDR3: CASDGGGNTIYF
DNA: TGTGCCAGTGATGGGGGGGGAAACACCATATATTTT

V: TRBV7-9
D: TRBD1
size: -
J: TRBJ1-4
CDR3: CASSRTGREEKLFF
DNA: TGTGCCAGCAGCCGGACAGGGCGAGAGGAAAAACTGTTTTTT

V: TRBV7-8
D: TRBD1
size: -
J: TRBJ1-1
CDR3: CASSLRDRRMNTEAFF
DNA: TGTGCCAGCAGCTTACGGGACAGGAGAATGAACACTGAAGCTTTCTTT

V: TRBV6-5
D: TRBD1
size: -
J: TRBJ2-7
CDR3: CASREGARYEQYF
DNA: TGTGCCAGCAGAGAGGGGGCGCGCTACGAGCAGTACTTC

V: TRBV15
D: -
size: -
J: TRBJ2-1
CDR3: CATSNPGSVLSDEQFF
DNA: TGTGCCACCAGCAATCCGGGATCGGTTTTAAGCGATGAGCAGTTCTTC

V: TRBV5-5
D: TRBD2
size: -
J: TRBJ2-1
CDR3: CASSLGSGGYYEQFF
DNA: TGTGCCAGCAGCTTGGGTTCGGGGGGATATTATGAGCAGTTCTTC

V: TRBV6-5
D: -
size: -
J: TRBJ1-2
CDR3: CASKESDYGYTF
DNA: TGTGCCAGCAAGGAGTCTGACTATGGCTACACCTTC

V: TRBV19
D: TRBD1
size: once
J: TRBJ1-5
CDR3: CASSMGTGGGNQPQHF
DNA: TGTGCCAGTAGTATGGGGACAGGGGGCGGAAATCAGCCCCAGCATTTT

V: TRBV15
D: -
size: -
J: TRBJ1-4
CDR3: CATSRGPGEKLFF
DNA: TGTGCCACCAGCAGAGGCCCAGGTGAAAAACTGTTTTTT

V: TRBV6-5
D: -
size: -
J: TRBJ2-7
CDR3: CASSRGAGQTYEQYF
DNA: TGTGCCAGCTCCCGAGGGGCGGGGCAAACCTACGAGCAGTACTTC

V: TRBV3-1/TRBV3-2
D: TRBD1
size: -
J: TRBJ1-2
CDR3: CASSHRQGLAYGYTF
DNA: TGTGCCAGCAGCCACAGACAGGGCCTTGCCTATGGCTACACCTTC

V: TRBV4-2
D: -
size: -
J: TRBJ2-3
CDR3: CASSQRSTVQGGDTQYF
DNA: TGTGCCAGCAGCCAAAGGTCGACAGTACAAGGGGGAGATACGCAGTATTTT

V: TRBV7-2
D: -
size: -
J: TRBJ1-6
CDR3: CASSLAGANSPLHF
DNA: TGTGCCAGCAGCTTAGCGGGGGCCAATTCACCCCTCCACTTT

V: TRBV2
D: TRBD1
size: -
J: TRBJ1-5
CDR3: CASLGTAPGQPQHF
DNA: TGTGCCAGCCTTGGGACAGCCCCCGGGCAGCCCCAGCATTTT

V: TRBV2
D: TRBD1
size: -
J: TRBJ1-1
CDR3: CASSNIGQGLNTEAFF
DNA: TGTGCCAGCAGCAACATAGGACAGGGGTTGAACACTGAAGCTTTCTTT

V: TRBV7-9
D: TRBD1
size: -
J: TRBJ2-2
CDR3: CASRAGTGNTGELFF
DNA: TGTGCCAGCAGAGCCGGGACAGGGAACACCGGGGAGCTGTTTTTT

V: TRBV7-2
D: TRBD2
size: -
J: TRBJ2-2
CDR3: CASSLARTSGRAKWSGELFF
DNA: TGTGCCAGCAGCTTAGCGAGGACTAGCGGGAGGGCAAAGTGGAGTGGGGAGCTGTTTTTT